Listed below are T cell receptor beta chains from one sample, sequenced in a study of blood T cell repertoires in COVID-19. Profiling relied on immunoSEQ multiplex PCR, and the TCRdb table lists in-frame clones only, not all of them. The repertoire holds fewer than 200,000 clones, with over 65% as singletons. The sequencing input was peripheral blood. Receptors originate from a woman aged 80 or older with acute or convalescent COVID-19. Both conserved end residues are part of each CDR3. A D gene is named only where the DNA matches it firmly. Some rows mark clone size as missing; the rest say once, few, many or name a class of expanded clone.

>14|.|TRBV11-3|TRBJ1-1|.
CASSLDGQNTEAFF
TGTGCCAGCAGCTTAGACGGACAGAACACTGAAGCTTTCTTT
>14|TRBD1|TRBV6-6|TRBJ1-5|.
CASSRTGGGQPQHF
TGTGCCAGCAGTCGTACAGGGGGAGGTCAGCCCCAGCATTTT
>17|.|TRBV19|TRBJ1-1|.
CASSTRGAARLNTEAFF
TGTGCCAGTAGTACCCGTGGGGCAGCTAGATTGAACACTGAAGCTTTCTTT
>16|.|TRBV18|TRBJ1-5|.
CASSLNQGLGVEPQHF
TGTGCCAGCTCACTCAACCAGGGTTTAGGAGTGGAGCCCCAGCATTTT
>15|TRBD1|TRBV6-1|TRBJ1-2|once
CASSESLGQNYGYTF
TGTGCCAGCAGTGAAAGTTTGGGACAGAACTATGGCTACACCTTC
>16|TRBD2|TRBV28|TRBJ2-7|.
CASSDPLGREDTEQYF
TGTGCCAGCAGTGACCCTCTTGGGCGGGAGGATACCGAGCAGTACTTC
>12|.|TRBV12-3/TRBV12-4|TRBJ2-1|.
CASRYGTGEPFF
TGTGCCAGCAGATACGGAACGGGAGAGCCGTTCTTC
>12|.|TRBV30|TRBJ1-4|.
CAWSVQEEKLFF
TGTGCCTGGAGTGTACAGGAGGAAAAACTGTTTTTT
>16|TRBD2|TRBV15|TRBJ2-1|once
CATSRTSGISYNEQFF
TGTGCCACCAGCAGAACTAGCGGGATCTCCTACAATGAGCAGTTCTTC
>15|.|TRBV27|TRBJ1-5|.
CASSPLERRDQPQHF
TGTGCCAGCAGTCCGTTGGAGAGGAGGGATCAGCCCCAGCATTTT
>15|.|TRBV4-1|TRBJ2-3|.
CASSQGARNGDTQYF
TGCGCCAGCAGCCAAGGAGCTCGAAACGGAGATACGCAGTATTTT
>17|TRBD1|TRBV6-2/TRBV6-3|TRBJ2-1|.
CASSPHEGTGINNEQFF
TGTGCCAGCAGCCCCCATGAGGGGACAGGAATCAACAATGAGCAGTTCTTC
>10|.|TRBV11-2|TRBJ2-3|few
CASSFVSAYF
TGTGCCAGCAGCTTCGTTAGCGCGTATTTT
>14|.|TRBV28|TRBJ1-1|.
CASSSPAVNTEAFF
TGTGCCAGCAGTTCCCCGGCGGTGAACACTGAAGCTTTCTTT
>13|TRBD1|TRBV7-2|TRBJ1-1|.
CASSIQGDTEAFF
TGTGCCAGCAGTATTCAGGGGGATACTGAAGCTTTCTTT
>17|.|TRBV7-9|TRBJ2-1|.
CASSLVQGTTSYNEQFF
TGTGCCAGCAGCTTAGTTCAGGGGACTACCTCCTACAATGAGCAGTTCTTC
>15|.|TRBV5-5|TRBJ2-2|.
CASSLAPANTGELFF
TGTGCCAGCAGCTTGGCCCCAGCGAACACCGGGGAGCTGTTTTTT
>17|TRBD1|TRBV18|TRBJ1-1|.
CASSPGADRVVNTEAFF
TGTGCCAGCTCACCAGGGGCGGACAGGGTAGTAAACACTGAAGCTTTCTTT
>14|TRBD1|TRBV2|TRBJ1-5|.
CASSETGKNQPQHF
TGTGCCAGCAGTGAGACAGGGAAGAATCAGCCCCAGCATTTT
>14|.|TRBV28|TRBJ1-1|.
CASKIDARVTEAFF
TGTGCCAGCAAGATTGACGCGAGGGTCACTGAAGCTTTCTTT
>13|TRBD2|TRBV19|TRBJ2-5|.
CASRRGEGETQYF
TGTGCCAGCCGCCGAGGGGAGGGGGAGACCCAGTACTTC
>17|TRBD2|TRBV18|TRBJ2-7|.
CASSRRLAGGQGAEQYF
TGTGCCAGCTCACGGAGACTAGCGGGAGGGCAAGGAGCCGAGCAGTACTTC
>13|TRBD1|TRBV5-6|TRBJ1-2|.
CASSLRGLSGYTF
TGTGCCAGCAGCTTGAGGGGGCTTTCGGGCTACACCTTC
>12|.|TRBV2|TRBJ1-2|.
CASNSDNYGYTF
TGTGCCAGCAATTCAGATAACTATGGCTACACCTTC
>17|TRBD1|TRBV5-4|TRBJ2-5|.
CASSSSGTGGGRETQYF
TGTGCCAGCAGCTCTTCCGGGACAGGGGGAGGTAGGGAGACCCAGTACTTC
>16|.|TRBV6-8|TRBJ1-4|once
CANQRRRSATNEKLFF
TGTGCCAACCAGAGGAGACGGTCTGCAACTAATGAAAAACTGTTTTTT
>17|TRBD1|TRBV18|TRBJ1-1|few
CASSPREEGQGNTEAFF
TGTGCCAGCTCACCTAGAGAAGAGGGACAGGGGAACACTGAAGCTTTCTTT
>14|.|TRBV18|TRBJ2-1|.
CASSRASAYNEQFF
TGTGCCAGCTCACGGGCTAGCGCATACAATGAGCAGTTCTTC
>12|.|TRBV29-1|TRBJ1-1|.
CSALGRNTEAFF
TGCAGCGCCCTGGGCAGGAACACTGAAGCTTTCTTT
>12|.|TRBV5-4|TRBJ2-7|.
CASSLGLREQYF
TGTGCCAGCAGCTTGGGATTACGGGAGCAGTACTTC
>15|TRBD1|TRBV5-1|TRBJ2-1|.
CASSLPGTGFDEQFF
TGCGCCAGCAGCCTCCCCGGGACAGGGTTCGATGAGCAGTTCTTC
>15|TRBD1|TRBV9|TRBJ2-7|.
CASSVEDRGREEQYF
TGTGCCAGCAGCGTAGAGGACAGGGGGCGGGAAGAGCAGTACTTC
>15|.|TRBV7-9|TRBJ2-5|.
CASSPGVGKEETQYF
TGTGCCAGCAGTCCAGGGGTCGGTAAGGAAGAGACCCAGTACTTC
>13|.|TRBV27|TRBJ2-7|.
CASRFNQGYEQYF
TGTGCCAGCAGGTTCAACCAGGGTTACGAGCAGTACTTC
>14|.|TRBV18|TRBJ2-1|few
CASSPGRGDDEQFF
TGTGCCAGCTCACCAGGCAGGGGGGACGATGAGCAGTTCTTC
>15|TRBD1|TRBV4-1|TRBJ1-5|.
CASSQVDRENQPQHF
TGCGCCAGCAGCCAAGTGGACAGGGAGAATCAGCCCCAGCATTTT
>15|.|TRBV5-5|TRBJ2-2|.
CASSLVLYYTGELFF
TGTGCCAGCAGCTTGGTCTTGTACTACACCGGGGAGCTGTTTTTT
>13|.|TRBV7-6|TRBJ2-3|.
CASSLGPSWPQYF
TGTGCCAGCAGCTTAGGCCCTAGCTGGCCGCAGTATTTT
>16|.|TRBV5-1|TRBJ2-7|.
CASSLSGDPPLREQYF
TGCGCCAGCAGCTTATCAGGGGATCCGCCCCTCCGCGAGCAGTACTTC
>16|TRBD2|TRBV9|TRBJ2-2|once
CASSVLAGSNTGELFF
TGTGCCAGCAGCGTTCTAGCGGGATCGAACACCGGGGAGCTGTTTTTT
>12|TRBD1|TRBV10-3|TRBJ1-2|.
CASLTGAYGYTF
TGTGCCAGCTTGACAGGGGCCTATGGCTACACCTTC
>15|TRBD1|TRBV7-9|TRBJ1-3|.
CASSFQGASGNTIYF
TGTGCCAGCAGCTTTCAGGGGGCATCGGGAAACACCATATATTTT
>16|TRBD1|TRBV6-5|TRBJ1-1|.
CASSWTGGLMNTEAFF
TGTGCCAGCAGTTGGACAGGGGGCTTGATGAACACTGAAGCTTTCTTT
>15|.|TRBV12-5|TRBJ1-1|.
CASGLGNSGIGEAFF
TGTGCTAGTGGTTTGGGTAATTCGGGGATCGGTGAAGCTTTCTTT
>12|.|TRBV28|TRBJ2-2|once
CASSFFTGELFF
TGTGCCAGCAGTTTCTTCACCGGGGAGCTGTTTTTT
>15|.|TRBV3-1/TRBV3-2|TRBJ1-4|.
CASSQDPRTNEKLFF
TGTGCCAGCAGCCAAGACCCCAGAACTAATGAAAAACTGTTTTTT
>14|TRBD1|TRBV6-2/TRBV6-3|TRBJ1-1|.
CASSVYRGNTEAFF
TGTGCCAGCAGTGTTTACAGGGGGAACACTGAAGCTTTCTTT
>14|.|TRBV2|TRBJ1-3|.
CASRGQSSGNTIYF
TGTGCCAGCAGGGGGCAGAGCTCTGGAAACACCATATATTTT
>14|TRBD2|TRBV6-6|TRBJ2-5|.
CASMMAGGAETQYF
TGTGCCAGCATGATGGCGGGAGGGGCGGAGACCCAGTACTTC
>15|.|TRBV29-1|TRBJ2-3|.
CSVSVQGSSTDTQYF
TGCAGCGTCTCTGTACAGGGATCTAGCACAGATACGCAGTATTTT
>15|.|TRBV5-1|TRBJ1-1|.
CASSLAAGLNTEAFF
TGCGCCAGCAGCTTGGCAGCAGGCTTGAACACTGAAGCTTTCTTT
>13|.|TRBV30|TRBJ2-5|.
CAWSNTGGETQYF
TGTGCCTGGAGTAATACTGGGGGGGAGACCCAGTACTTC